This T cell receptor (beta chain) was observed in a study of tumor-infiltrating lymphocytes in primary liver carcinoma. Looked up from germline, CDR1 is SQVTM and CDR2 is ANQGSEA. Counting both end residues, the CDR3 totals 13 amino acids. Reverse transcription of roughly 0.45 ug total RNA with a constant-region primer produced TCR beta cDNA. Slightly modified ARM-PCR served as the procedure for the TCR beta libraries. These libraries came from three rounds of nested multiplex PCR. A C-beta reverse primer and TRBV1-TRBV30 forward primers served in each of the first two PCR rounds, at about 10 cycles apiece. TCRdb independently ran MiXCR on the multiplex PCR reads; one entry per CDR3 protein. Of roughly 180,000 distinct CDR3 sequences detected, over 45% appear once; the ten largest clones hold around 74%. The blood RNA (from unsorted whole blood) was obtained, and germline DNA was also extracted. Concerning this clonotype: Because the CDR3's place on the DNA is in doubt, the DNA is left out and the CDR3 is given as listed by TCRdb.

The sample consisted of peripheral blood. The V call is TRBV29-1, the J call TRBJ2-1. This clonotype was sampled from a man aged 40-49 years with primary liver carcinoma and hepatitis B virus infection. The CDR3 protein is CSILGEGLNEQFF.